These T cell receptor beta chains were read from a single sample in a study of cytomegalovirus exposure and HLA in healthy donors. The assay was immunoSEQ multiplex PCR, and TCRdb's table has in-frame clones only and misses some. The sample holds 150,000 to 170,000 clones, around nine tenths seen once. Sequencing used PBMCs. The origin of the receptors is a man between 18 and 35 years old in good health and CMV-seropositive. The CDR3 runs from the conserved cysteine through the conserved F or W. Fields, in order: J gene, clone size, V gene, D gene, CDR3 DNA, CDR3 protein. A D gene is named only where the DNA matches it firmly. Not every row has a clone size; where given, it reads once, few, many or a size class.

J: TRBJ1-4; size: -; V: TRBV28; D: -; DNA: TGTGCCAGCAGTGGACTGGACAGAAGCAAAAATGAAAAACTGTTTTTT; CDR3: CASSGLDRSKNEKLFF
J: TRBJ1-6; size: -; V: TRBV6-1; D: -; DNA: TGTGCCAGCAGTGAACGCGGTCAAGGGGAAAGCTCCTATAATTCACCCCTCCACTTT; CDR3: CASSERGQGESSYNSPLHF
J: TRBJ2-7; size: few; V: TRBV6-5; D: TRBD1; DNA: TGTGCCAGCAGTTATTTCCAGGGGGCACAGGAGCAGTACTTC; CDR3: CASSYFQGAQEQYF
J: TRBJ2-5; size: once; V: TRBV2; D: TRBD2; DNA: TGTGCCAGCAGGGCCGCGGGGGGCGGACAAGAGACCCAGTACTTC; CDR3: CASRAAGGGQETQYF
J: TRBJ2-1; size: -; V: TRBV29-1; D: TRBD1; DNA: TGCAGCGTTCTTTCCGGGACAGGGGGCGGCAATGAGCAGTTCTTC; CDR3: CSVLSGTGGGNEQFF
J: TRBJ1-1; size: -; V: TRBV29-1; D: -; DNA: TGCAGCGTTGTTCTGGCCGCATTTAACACTGAAGCTTTCTTT; CDR3: CSVVLAAFNTEAFF
J: TRBJ1-4; size: -; V: TRBV4-1; D: -; DNA: TGCGCCAGCAGCCAGGGGGGGGGAAATGAAAAACTGTTTTTT; CDR3: CASSQGGGNEKLFF
J: TRBJ1-5; size: once; V: TRBV27; D: -; DNA: TGTGCCAGCAGCTTGTCGGGGGTAGGCAATCAGCCCCAGCATTTT; CDR3: CASSLSGVGNQPQHF
J: TRBJ2-3; size: once; V: TRBV27; D: TRBD1; DNA: TGTGCCAGCAGTTTCCGGGACAGGGCAGTAGATACGCAGTATTTT; CDR3: CASSFRDRAVDTQYF
J: TRBJ2-1; size: -; V: TRBV30; D: -; DNA: TGTGCCTGGATAAGGACGGGAGAGGGCAATGAGCAGTTCTTC; CDR3: CAWIRTGEGNEQFF
J: TRBJ2-2; size: many; V: TRBV4-2; D: TRBD2; DNA: TGTGCCAGCAGCCAGGGACTAGCGGGGTTCACCGGGGAGCTGTTTTTT; CDR3: CASSQGLAGFTGELFF
J: TRBJ2-1; size: -; V: TRBV4-3; D: -; DNA: TGCGCCAGCAGCCAAGGGAGTAGCTCCTACAATGAGCAGTTCTTC; CDR3: CASSQGSSSYNEQFF
J: TRBJ1-2; size: -; V: TRBV5-4; D: -; DNA: TGTGCCAGCACTTCGGGGGGGACAATCTCTAACTATGGCTACACCTTC; CDR3: CASTSGGTISNYGYTF
J: TRBJ2-5; size: -; V: TRBV5-1; D: -; DNA: TGCGCCAGCAGCTTTGGGGCCCAAGAGACCCAGTACTTC; CDR3: CASSFGAQETQYF
J: TRBJ2-1; size: -; V: TRBV11-2; D: -; DNA: TGTGCCAGCAGCTTAGATGCCACCGAACTGAATGAGCAGTTCTTC; CDR3: CASSLDATELNEQFF
J: TRBJ1-1; size: -; V: TRBV27; D: -; DNA: TGTGCCAGCAGCCCTTTCTCCCGGGGGGCCTCCACTGAAGCTTTCTTT; CDR3: CASSPFSRGASTEAFF
J: TRBJ1-5; size: -; V: TRBV7-9; D: -; DNA: TGTGCCAGCAGCTTGACCAGGGGTTGGCCCCAGCATTTT; CDR3: CASSLTRGWPQHF
J: TRBJ2-5; size: -; V: TRBV29-1; D: -; DNA: TGCAGCGTTGATCTGTACAGGGAGGAGACCCAGTACTTC; CDR3: CSVDLYREETQYF
J: TRBJ1-1; size: -; V: TRBV5-4; D: -; DNA: TGTGCCGTGCCGGGGGACTCGAACACTGAAGCTTTCTTT; CDR3: CAVPGDSNTEAFF
J: TRBJ2-1; size: -; V: TRBV5-6; D: TRBD2; DNA: TGTGCCAGCACCTGGGGACTAGCGGACTACAATGAGCAGTTCTTC; CDR3: CASTWGLADYNEQFF
J: TRBJ2-3; size: -; V: TRBV9; D: TRBD1; DNA: TGTGCCAGCAGCGTATGGACAGGGAGCCCAGATACGCAGTATTTT; CDR3: CASSVWTGSPDTQYF
J: TRBJ2-1; size: -; V: TRBV7-2; D: TRBD2; DNA: TGTGCCAGCACCCCTCACGCCGGGAGGCGGGAGGGCCGGTATGAGCAGTTCTTC; CDR3: CASTPHAGRREGRYEQFF
J: TRBJ1-2; size: -; V: TRBV11-2; D: TRBD1; DNA: TGTGCCAGCAGCCTCGGGGACAGGGGTAACTATGGCTACACCTTC; CDR3: CASSLGDRGNYGYTF
J: TRBJ1-5; size: -; V: TRBV27; D: -; DNA: TGTGCCAGCAGTACCACGATGGAGGTCGGGATCAATCAGCCCCAGCATTTT; CDR3: CASSTTMEVGINQPQHF
J: TRBJ2-1; size: once; V: TRBV14; D: TRBD2; DNA: TGTGCCAGCAGCCTACTGGCGGGAGCTGACAATGAGCAGTTCTTC; CDR3: CASSLLAGADNEQFF
J: TRBJ2-1; size: -; V: TRBV5-1; D: TRBD2; DNA: TGCGCCAGCAGCTTCGTCTTCGGCGGGGGGGCCTACAATGAGCAGTTCTTC; CDR3: CASSFVFGGGAYNEQFF
J: TRBJ2-1; size: -; V: TRBV29-1; D: TRBD2; DNA: TGCAGCGCACTAGCGGGGGGAAAAGGCAATGAGCAGTTCTTC; CDR3: CSALAGGKGNEQFF
J: TRBJ1-6; size: -; V: TRBV19; D: TRBD1; DNA: TGTGCCAGTAGCCCGGACAGGGGGTATAATTCACCCCTCCACTTT; CDR3: CASSPDRGYNSPLHF
J: TRBJ1-1; size: -; V: TRBV29-1; D: -; DNA: TGCAGCGCCCAACCCCAGGGGTCGTGGACTGAAGCTTTCTTT; CDR3: CSAQPQGSWTEAFF
J: TRBJ1-5; size: -; V: TRBV14; D: -; DNA: TGTGCCAGCAGGGTACAGGGTAACGGGGAGAAGTGGAATCAGCCCCAGCATTTT; CDR3: CASRVQGNGEKWNQPQHF
J: TRBJ1-4; size: -; V: TRBV6-6; D: -; DNA: TGTGCCAGCAGCTCCACAGGGAGTCTGGATGAAAAACTGTTTTTT; CDR3: CASSSTGSLDEKLFF
J: TRBJ2-7; size: -; V: TRBV6-1; D: -; DNA: TGTGCCAGCAGTGAACGCGGCGGTACGGAGCAGTACTTC; CDR3: CASSERGGTEQYF
J: TRBJ1-5; size: -; V: TRBV5-6; D: -; DNA: TGTGCCAGCACCTATGGATTCGGGAATCAGCCCCAGCATTTT; CDR3: CASTYGFGNQPQHF
J: TRBJ2-7; size: -; V: TRBV19; D: TRBD1; DNA: TGTGCCAGTAGTATAGATGGGACAGGGGTTTTCGAGCAGCACTTC; CDR3: CASSIDGTGVFEQHF
J: TRBJ2-7; size: -; V: TRBV5-1; D: -; DNA: TGCGCCAGCAGCCCTAAGCCCACCGGGACTTCCGTCTCCTACGAGCAGTACTTC; CDR3: CASSPKPTGTSVSYEQYF